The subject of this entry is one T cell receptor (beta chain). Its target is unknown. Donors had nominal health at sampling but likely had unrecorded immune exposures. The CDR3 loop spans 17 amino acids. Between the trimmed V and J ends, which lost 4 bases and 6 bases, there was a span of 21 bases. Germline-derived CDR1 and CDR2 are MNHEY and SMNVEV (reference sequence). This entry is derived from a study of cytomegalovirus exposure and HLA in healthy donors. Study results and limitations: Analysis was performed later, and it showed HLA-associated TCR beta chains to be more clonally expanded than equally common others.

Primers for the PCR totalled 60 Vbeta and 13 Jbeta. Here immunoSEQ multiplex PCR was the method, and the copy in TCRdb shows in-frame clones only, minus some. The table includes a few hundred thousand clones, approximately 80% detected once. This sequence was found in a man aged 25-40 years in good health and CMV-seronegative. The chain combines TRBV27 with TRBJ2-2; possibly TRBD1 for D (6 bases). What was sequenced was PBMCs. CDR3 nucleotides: TGTGCCAGCAGTTACAGCCAGGGACACGCTATGGCCGGGGAGCTGTTTTTT. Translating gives CASSYSQGHAMAGELFF.